These T cell receptor beta chains were read from a single sample in a study of cytomegalovirus exposure and HLA in healthy donors. Profiled with immunoSEQ multiplex PCR; TCRdb holds only in-frame clones, not every one. The table has about 98,000 clones, 87% seen once. The specimen sequenced was PBMCs. Every receptor here comes from a man between 18 and 29 years old in good health and CMV-seropositive. Each CDR3 is given with its conserved first and last residue. Each record gives: clone size, J gene, V gene, D gene, CDR3 DNA, CDR3 protein. A D gene is named only where the DNA matches it firmly. Clone sizes are given selectively: once, few, many, or a class where the clone is expanded.

size: -
J: TRBJ2-1
V: TRBV5-1
D: TRBD2
DNA: TGCGCCAGCAGAGTATTACGCACTAGCGGGGGGGCCCATGAGCAGTTCTTC
CDR3: CASRVLRTSGGAHEQFF

size: -
J: TRBJ1-2
V: TRBV7-9
D: TRBD1
DNA: TGTGCCAGCAGCTTACTGGACAGGGACGGCTACACCTTC
CDR3: CASSLLDRDGYTF

size: once
J: TRBJ1-2
V: TRBV28
D: -
DNA: TGTGCCAGCAGTTTATACCCGAGGCAGGGTGGCTACACCTTC
CDR3: CASSLYPRQGGYTF

size: -
J: TRBJ1-2
V: TRBV7-6
D: -
DNA: TGTGCCAGCAGCTTAGGCCGTCCAGGGAATAGCTATGGCTACACCTTC
CDR3: CASSLGRPGNSYGYTF

size: -
J: TRBJ2-2
V: TRBV7-3
D: -
DNA: TGTGCCAGCAGCCAAACGGGCGGGCTAAACACCGGGGAGCTGTTTTTT
CDR3: CASSQTGGLNTGELFF

size: -
J: TRBJ1-3
V: TRBV6-6
D: -
DNA: TGTGCCAGCACCCCGACCACAGGGTCCTCTGGAAACACCATATATTTT
CDR3: CASTPTTGSSGNTIYF

size: -
J: TRBJ2-1
V: TRBV6-5
D: TRBD2
DNA: TGTGCCAGCATGTTCGCGGGGGGCAGCTTTGAGCAGTTCTTC
CDR3: CASMFAGGSFEQFF

size: -
J: TRBJ1-4
V: TRBV6-5
D: TRBD1
DNA: TGTGCCAGCAGTGACAGGGCGCCTAATGAAAAACTGTTTTTT
CDR3: CASSDRAPNEKLFF

size: -
J: TRBJ2-3
V: TRBV9
D: -
DNA: TGTGCCAGCAGCGCCTCGGGACTCGTCAATCGGGGCACAGATACGCAGTATTTT
CDR3: CASSASGLVNRGTDTQYF

size: -
J: TRBJ1-5
V: TRBV6-5
D: -
DNA: TGTGCCAGCAGTCAAACAAGGGGGGGAGGTCAGCCCCAGCATTTT
CDR3: CASSQTRGGGQPQHF

size: -
J: TRBJ2-7
V: TRBV5-6
D: TRBD1
DNA: TGTGCCAGCAACAGGGGGCTAAGATTGGACGAGCAGTACTTC
CDR3: CASNRGLRLDEQYF

size: -
J: TRBJ2-5
V: TRBV5-1
D: TRBD2
DNA: TGCGCCAGCAGCTTGGCTAGCGGGGGGCCACAAGAGACCCAGTACTTC
CDR3: CASSLASGGPQETQYF

size: medium-sized
J: TRBJ2-7
V: TRBV9
D: -
DNA: TGTGCCAGCAGCGTAGCTACGGGGACTGAGCAGTACTTC
CDR3: CASSVATGTEQYF

size: once
J: TRBJ2-1
V: TRBV27
D: TRBD1
DNA: TGTGCCAGCAGTTTAGCTGGACAGGGGAACAATGAGCAGTTCTTC
CDR3: CASSLAGQGNNEQFF

size: -
J: TRBJ2-7
V: TRBV7-2
D: -
DNA: TGTGCCAGCAGCAAGGGGATAGAGGCCTACGAGCAGTACTTC
CDR3: CASSKGIEAYEQYF